The entry below gives a single T cell receptor beta chain sequence along with its context. This clone was picked up a small number of times. This clone's antigen is unknown. No much larger clone is present one base from it, and per-base qualities are unavailable. Spanning cysteine to phenylalanine, the CDR3 consists of 16 amino acids. The read is trimmed to its CDR3 DNA, 48 bases read in frame from base 1. V has 0 bases trimmed and J has 5 bases trimmed; junction bases matching no gene number 11. CDR1 SGHNT and CDR2 YYREEE are derived from the germline V gene (reference sequence). Separate from the roughly 630-subject first cohort, the validation cohort of more than 90 subjects was the group to which the donors belonged. The library was generated by the immunoSEQ multiplex PCR assay. The authors processed their data as follows. A statistical classification framework was developed to diagnose cytomegalovirus status using the catalog of TCR beta chain sequences. The source is immuneACCESS, and TCRdb retained only in-frame sequences with V and J called. Part of the clones is not carried over; for the studies checked, unresolved V genes explain less than half of this, and the remainder is unexplained. V and J calls and clone size are copied from that table; D and trimming were computed from the DNA. In all, the sample holds 200,000 or so clones, and about four fifths of those were seen once. The ten largest make up around 6.7% of the sample.

The sample is drawn from a study of cytomegalovirus exposure and HLA in healthy donors (TCRdb year 2017). For the wider study: According to a later analysis, the approximately 120 validation repertoires were produced on the same platform as the 666 repertoires of the first cohort. The aim of the study was to test whether cataloging public T cell receptors could identify signatures of past pathogen exposure. To predict cytomegalovirus infection status, the study combined high-throughput TCR immunosequencing, statistical association of individual TCRs with disease status, and machine learning. Besides the first cohort of roughly 640 subjects, a separate validation cohort made up of some 110 different subjects was used.

Study-wide findings and limitations: The study listed 150 to 200 TCR beta chains as associated with cytomegalovirus. Across donors, most TCR sequences were observed very rarely, whereas some public TCRs were present in many individuals. A few of the identified cytomegalovirus-associated TCR beta chains were confirmed in vitro to be specific for cytomegalovirus antigens. The authors suggested that the approach could potentially be extended to other disease states and immunological phenotypes. All 130 or so repertoires were used to score co-occurrence in the validation cohort in a later analysis, because that analysis had no HLA typing for the cohort. The classifier was reported to diagnose cytomegalovirus status with high specificity and sensitivity in both the original cohort and the validation cohort. Of the cluster scores, about 94% were above 0 in a later analysis, which found that TCRs clustered in the first cohort also tended to co-occur in the 95 to 150 validation repertoires.

The sample was PBMCs. The rearranged segments are TRBV5-4 and TRBJ2-7; 7 nucleotides in the junction match TRBD2. The receptor was isolated from a man aged 18 to 35 in good health and CMV-seropositive. The sequence in DNA is TGTGCCAGCAGCTTGGGGGGGAGGGCCTTTCTCCACGAGCAGTACTTC. It translates as CASSLGGRAFLHEQYF. Reference TRBV5-4 and TRBJ2-7 proteins supply the regions before and after the CDR3; the full variable domain is: ETGVTQSPTHLIKTRGQQVTLRCSSQSGHNTVSWYQQALGQGPQFIFQYYREEENGRGNFPPRFSGLQFPNYSSELNVNALELDDSALYLCASSLGGRAFLHEQYFGPGTRLTVT.